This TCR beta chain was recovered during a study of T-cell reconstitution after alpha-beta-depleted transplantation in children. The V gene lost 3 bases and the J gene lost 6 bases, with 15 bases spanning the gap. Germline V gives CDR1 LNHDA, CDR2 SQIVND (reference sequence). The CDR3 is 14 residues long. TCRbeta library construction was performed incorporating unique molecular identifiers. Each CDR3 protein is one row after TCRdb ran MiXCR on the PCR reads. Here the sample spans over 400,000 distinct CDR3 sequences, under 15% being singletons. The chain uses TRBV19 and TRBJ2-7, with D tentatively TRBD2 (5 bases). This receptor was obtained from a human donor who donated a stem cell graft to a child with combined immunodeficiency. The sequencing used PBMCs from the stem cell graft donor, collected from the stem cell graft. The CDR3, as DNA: TGTGCCAGTAGTATGGGCGCAGGCCGGGGCGAGCAGTACTTC. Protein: CASSMGAGRGEQYF.